This TCR beta chain is from a study of blood T cell repertoires in COVID-19. About the research overall: COVID-19 samples from acute and convalescent phases originated in the United States, Italy and Spain.

This CDR3 has 14 amino acids. With V trimmed by 3 bases and J by 4 bases, 6 bases remained unmatched. The germline gives CDR1 SGHTA, CDR2 FQGNSA. Clones were sequenced by immunoSEQ multiplex PCR, and TCRdb holds only the in-frame ones, with some missing. The table lists fewer than 110,000 clones, about nine tenths of them singletons. This clonotype was obtained from a woman of 80 years or more in a cohort sampled during active COVID-19. The J gene is TRBJ2-7, the V gene TRBV7-2; 7 positions agree with TRBD1. Material for sequencing was peripheral blood. CDR3 DNA sequence: TGTGCCAGCAGCTTCTCCCAGGGGGTGTACGAGCAGTACTTC. This sequence encodes CASSFSQGVYEQYF.